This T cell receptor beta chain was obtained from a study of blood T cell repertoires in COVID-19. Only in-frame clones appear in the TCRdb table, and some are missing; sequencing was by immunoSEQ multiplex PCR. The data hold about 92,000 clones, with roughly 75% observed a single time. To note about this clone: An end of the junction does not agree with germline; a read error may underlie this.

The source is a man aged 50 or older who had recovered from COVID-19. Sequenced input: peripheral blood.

CDR3 coding DNA: TGTGCCAACAGCCGGACTAGCGGGACCTACGAGCAGTACTTC. It codes for CANSRTSGTYEQYF. The chain uses TRBV5-4 and TRBJ2-7; 12 bases are a match to TRBD2. This CDR3 has 14 amino acids. Germline V gene sequence: CDR1 SGHNT, CDR2 YYREEE (reference sequence).